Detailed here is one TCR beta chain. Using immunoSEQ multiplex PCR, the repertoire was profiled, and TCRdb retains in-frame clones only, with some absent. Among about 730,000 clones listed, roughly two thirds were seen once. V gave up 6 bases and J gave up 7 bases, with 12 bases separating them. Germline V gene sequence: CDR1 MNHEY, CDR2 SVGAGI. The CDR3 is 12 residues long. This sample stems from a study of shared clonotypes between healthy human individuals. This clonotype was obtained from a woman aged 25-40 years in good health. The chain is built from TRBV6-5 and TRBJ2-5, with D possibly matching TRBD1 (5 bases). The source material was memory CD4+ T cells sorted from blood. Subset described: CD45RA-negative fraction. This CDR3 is CASRRQSRTQYF. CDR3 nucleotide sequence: TGTGCCAGCAGACGACAGAGTCGGACCCAGTACTTC.